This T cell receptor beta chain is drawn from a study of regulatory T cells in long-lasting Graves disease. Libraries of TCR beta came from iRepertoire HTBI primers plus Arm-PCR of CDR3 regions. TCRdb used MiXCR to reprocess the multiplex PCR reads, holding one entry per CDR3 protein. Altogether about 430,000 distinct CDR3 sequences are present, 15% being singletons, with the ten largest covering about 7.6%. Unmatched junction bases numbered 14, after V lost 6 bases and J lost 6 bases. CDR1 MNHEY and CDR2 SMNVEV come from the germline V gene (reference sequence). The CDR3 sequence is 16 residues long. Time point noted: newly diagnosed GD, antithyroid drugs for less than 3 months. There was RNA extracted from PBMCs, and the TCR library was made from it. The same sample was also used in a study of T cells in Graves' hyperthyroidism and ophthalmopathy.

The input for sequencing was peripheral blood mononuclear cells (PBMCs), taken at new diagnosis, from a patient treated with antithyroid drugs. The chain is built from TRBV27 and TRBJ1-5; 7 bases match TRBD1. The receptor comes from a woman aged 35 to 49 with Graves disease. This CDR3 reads CASRVTGTDTSQPQHF. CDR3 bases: TGTGCCAGCAGGGTTACCGGGACAGACACGAGTCAGCCCCAGCATTTT.